These 26 T cell receptor beta chains originate from one sample sequenced in a study of beta chain features in type 1 diabetes. Sequencing targeted expressed TCRB transcripts, as all isolated RNA had been reverse transcribed. Only in-frame clones appear in the TCRdb table, and some are missing; sequencing was by immunoSEQ multiplex PCR. This sample has 130,000 or so clones, with roughly 10% found just once. The sample consisted of central memory CD4+ T cells from blood. All receptors come from a woman in her thirties or forties in good health.

This clone was seen more than once but under ten times. The V gene is TRBV5-1, the J gene TRBJ2-7; weak D call: TRBD2 (6 bases). V gave up 4 bases and J gave up 6 bases, with 26 bases separating them. The CDR3 has 17 amino acids. Germline-derived CDR1 and CDR2 are SGHRS and YFSETQ. The CDR3 region is CASSVESGGANPTEQYF. CDR3 coding DNA: TGCGCCAGCAGCGTGGAGTCAGGAGGGGCGAATCCGACCGAGCAGTACTTC. Looking up the rest from reference TRBV5-1 and TRBJ2-7 gives the full variable domain: KAGVTQTPRYLIKTRGQQVTLSCSPISGHRSVSWYQQTPGQGLQFLFEYFSETQRNKGNFPGRFSGRQFSNSRSEMNVSTLELGDSALYLCASSVESGGANPTEQYFGPGTRLTVT.

V is TRBV7-8 and J is TRBJ2-5; no clear D gene. The CDR3 length is 14 residues. Trimming pared 0 bases from V and 5 bases from J, leaving 10 bases between. Germline V gives CDR1 SGHVS, CDR2 FQNEAQ. CDR3: CASSLAGGGETQYF. The CDR3 DNA is TGTGCCAGCAGCTTAGCGGGTGGCGGTGAGACCCAGTACTTC.

This rearrangement joins TRBV25-1 to TRBJ1-2; no clear D gene. Per the germline V gene, CDR1 is MGHDK and CDR2 is SYGVNS. Trimming shortened V by 3 bases and J by 8 bases, and 10 bases separated the two germline ends. The CDR3 sequence is 12 residues long. This chain's CDR3 is CASSDTLRGYTF. CDR3 bases: TGTGCCAGCAGTGACACCCTCAGAGGCTACACCTTC.

This clone came up a few times. The sample contains more than one DNA sequence encoding this CDR3. The chain carries TRBV5-4 and TRBJ2-5; D gene ambiguous. This CDR3 is built from 13 residues. From germline, CDR1 is SGHNT and CDR2 YYREEE (reference sequence). V was shortened by 1 base and J by 4 bases, with 8 bases between the two germline ends. CDR3 bases: TGTGCCAGCAGCTTGAGAGGTTCAGAGACCCAGTACTTC. Translated, it gives CASSLRGSETQYF. Together with reference TRBV5-4 and TRBJ2-5, the CDR3 gives the full variable domain: ETGVTQSPTHLIKTRGQQVTLRCSSQSGHNTVSWYQQALGQGPQFIFQYYREEENGRGNFPPRFSGLQFPNYSSELNVNALELDDSALYLCASSLRGSETQYFGPGTRLLVL.

This clone was counted between two and nine times. The chain is built from TRBV29-1 and TRBJ2-7; TRBD2 might be the D (7 bases). Germline CDR1 reads SQVTM; CDR2 reads ANQGSEA. The CDR3 runs to 14 residues. V was shortened by 7 bases and J by 6 bases, with 22 bases between the two germline ends. DNA of the CDR3: TGCAGCGGGAGTTCGGGACGGGGGGCTGGCGAGCAGTACTTC. Protein: CSGSSGRGAGEQYF.

This clone came up many times. This chain uses TRBV6-1 with TRBJ2-4; 8 nucleotides agree with TRBD2. Germline V CDR1 and CDR2: MNHNS, SASEGT. With 8 bases clipped from V and 8 bases from J, the junction kept 14 bases outside the gene matches. This CDR3 has 15 residues. The CDR3 nucleotides are TGTGCCAGCCGGGGGGGGGACTCACCCCCGGACATTCAGTACTTC. Its protein product is CASRGGDSPPDIQYF.

The genes are TRBV7-8 and TRBJ1-3; the match to TRBD1 covers 8 bases. J lost 0 bases, V lost 3 bases, and 4 bases had no gene match. The CDR3 sequence is 16 residues long. From germline, CDR1 is SGHVS and CDR2 FQNEAQ. For the CDR3, the DNA is TGTGCCAGCAGCTTCGGGACAGGACACTCTGGAAACACCATATATTTT. This translates into CASSFGTGHSGNTIYF. The full variable domain, with the rest looked up from reference TRBV7-8 and TRBJ1-3, is GAGVSQSPRYKVAKRGQDVALRCDPISGHVSLFWYQQALGQGPEFLTYFQNEAQLDKSGLPSDRFFAERPEGSVSTLKIQRTQQEDSAVYLCASSFGTGHSGNTIYFGEGSWLTVV.

This clone was observed a few times. The CDR3: CASMRQTNTGELFF. The CDR3 nucleotides are TGTGCCAGCATGAGACAGACGAACACCGGGGAGCTGTTTTTT. The chain combines TRBV2 with TRBJ2-2; D might be TRBD1 (5 bases). This CDR3 spans 14 amino acids. Germline CDR1 SNHLY, CDR2 FYNNEI. The V end was cut by 7 bases, the J end by 0 bases, with 9 bases between.

This clone was counted ten times or more. This chain links TRBV7-2 with TRBJ2-7; 12 bases are a match to TRBD2. Germline trimming cut 5 bases from V and 4 bases from J; bases unmatched to any gene: 6. Looked up from germline, CDR1 is SGHTA and CDR2 is FQGNSA. This CDR3 comprises 15 residues. CDR3 sequence (DNA): TGTGCCAGCAGCCCACGACTAGCGGGGGATTACGAGCAGTACTTC. Its protein product is CASSPRLAGDYEQYF. The full variable domain, rest sourced from reference TRBV7-2 and TRBJ2-7, is GAGVSQSPSNKVTEKGKDVELRCDPISGHTALYWYRQSLGQGLEFLIYFQGNSAPDKSGLPSDRFSAERTGGSVSTLTIQRTQQEDSAVYLCASSPRLAGDYEQYFGPGTRLTVT.

The CDR3 nucleotides read TGTGCCACCTATAGGACTAGCGGGGTCTCCTACGAGCAGTACTTC. Encoded protein: CATYRTSGVSYEQYF. The genes are TRBV6-1 and TRBJ2-7, with 12 bases aligning to TRBD2. The V gene's germline CDR1 is MNHNS and CDR2 SASEGT. V was pared by 10 bases and J by 0 bases, with 7 bases of the junction left unmatched. This CDR3 region has 15 residues.

This rearrangement joins TRBV6-5 to TRBJ1-3; a possible D gene is TRBD1 (5 bases). CDR1 and CDR2 from the germline V gene are MNHEY and SVGAGI. V lost 0 bases and J 0 bases, leaving 9 bases between the germline ends. The CDR3 is 16 amino acids. The CDR3 loop reads CASSYSIGDSGNTIYF. The CDR3 region has the DNA TGTGCCAGCAGTTACTCGATAGGGGACTCTGGAAACACCATATATTTT.

The chain couples TRBV27 to TRBJ1-6, with TRBD1 matching 7 bases. V was pared by 4 bases and J by 2 bases, with 14 bases of the junction left unmatched. Germline CDR1 MNHEY, CDR2 SMNVEV (reference sequence). The CDR3 spans 19 residues. The CDR3 DNA reads TGTGCCAGCAGTTCGTCCCGCCCGACAGGGAGTACCTATAATTCACCCCTCCACTTT. This sequence encodes CASSSSRPTGSTYNSPLHF.

This clone was picked up a small number of times. The chain employs TRBV2 and TRBJ1-1, with 7 bases identical to TRBD1. This CDR3 has 14 amino acids. The germline V gene has CDR1 SNHLY and CDR2 FYNNEI. The V gene end was trimmed by 4 bases and the J gene end by 4 bases; junction bases not matched to a gene: 6. The CDR3, as DNA: TGTGCCAGCAGTGGACAGGGAGCAAGCACTGAAGCTTTCTTT. Protein: CASSGQGASTEAFF.

This clone was observed a few times. J is TRBJ1-2 and V is TRBV2, with D perhaps TRBD1 (5 bases). The CDR3 runs to 13 residues. The V gene lost 3 bases and the J gene lost 3 bases, with 8 bases spanning the gap. Germline CDR1 reads SNHLY; CDR2 reads FYNNEI. The CDR3 reads CASSDQGDYGYTF. CDR3 sequence (DNA): TGTGCCAGCAGTGACCAGGGCGACTATGGCTACACCTTC.

This clone was recorded a few times. The rearrangement uses TRBV2 and TRBJ1-5; D perhaps matches TRBD1 (5 bases). This CDR3 spans 15 amino acids. Germline CDR1 reads SNHLY; CDR2 reads FYNNEI. V lost 3 bases, J lost 2 bases, and 11 bases lay in between. In nucleotides, the CDR3 is TGTGCCAGCAGTGATTCAGGGTTGGGCAATCAGCCCCAGCATTTT. Translating gives CASSDSGLGNQPQHF.

In this sample, this clone turned up a few times. The gene calls are TRBV27 and TRBJ2-2; 9 nucleotides line up with TRBD2. The V gene's germline CDR1 is MNHEY and CDR2 SMNVEV (reference sequence). V lost 5 bases, J lost 8 bases, and 9 bases stayed unmatched. The CDR3 contains 15 residues. CDR3 bases: TGTGCCAGCAGTGTGCTGGCGGGGGGGCCTGGGGAGCTGTTTTTT. It codes for CASSVLAGGPGELFF.

This clone was seen a few times. This sequence joins TRBV19 and TRBJ1-1; a weak D match, TRBD1 (5 bases). The germline V gene encodes CDR1 LNHDA and CDR2 SQIVND (reference sequence). V dropped 4 bases and J dropped 1 base, with 16 bases sitting between them. The CDR3 totals 16 residues. The CDR3 DNA is TGTGCCAGTAGTACCCTGAGGACAAGTAAGAACACTGAAGCTTTCTTT. Its protein product is CASSTLRTSKNTEAFF.

This clone was counted between two and nine times. The chain recombines TRBV18 with TRBJ2-1, with TRBD2 identical over 11 bases. The CDR3 runs 15 residues. V was clipped by 3 bases and J by 2 bases; unmatched bases: 0. Per germline, CDR1 KGHSH and CDR2 LQKENI. The CDR3 DNA sequence: TGTGCCAGCTCACCGACTAGCGGGGCCTACAATGAGCAGTTCTTC. Translating it yields CASSPTSGAYNEQFF.

The rearrangement joins TRBV5-1 to TRBJ2-7; 7 positions match TRBD2. Germline CDR1 is SGHRS and CDR2 is YFSETQ. Germline trimming cut 7 bases from V and 1 base from J; bases unmatched to any gene: 8. The CDR3 length is 14 residues. Here the CDR3 reads CASGRGELSYEQYF. The CDR3 DNA follows: TGCGCCAGCGGTCGGGGGGAGCTATCCTACGAGCAGTACTTC.

As for this clone: The DNA is omitted, as the CDR3 cannot be located on it reliably, and the CDR3 follows TCRdb's listing. This chain's CDR3 is CASSFGQGSAVLF. V usage is TRBV5-8 and J usage is TRBJ2-3; no DNA check was done on the table's D call, TRBD1. The CDR3 spans 13 amino acids, including both terminal residues. Germline V gene data show CDR1 as SGHTS and CDR2 as YDEGEE.

This chain joins TRBV5-6 and TRBJ1-4; D unclear. Germline-derived CDR1 and CDR2 are SGHDT and YYEEEE. This CDR3 has 15 residues. V dropped 1 base and J dropped 3 bases, with 10 bases sitting between them. CDR3 bases: TGTGCCAGCAGCTTGCTTTACAACGCTAATGAAAAACTGTTTTTT. It codes for CASSLLYNANEKLFF.

J is TRBJ1-5 and V is TRBV5-1; TRBD1 matches at 7 bases. Trimming at V came to 0 bases and at J to 2 bases, leaving 2 bases not matched to a gene. CDR3 length: 15 residues. Germline-derived CDR1 and CDR2 are SGHRS and YFSETQ. CDR3 DNA sequence: TGCGCCAGCAGCTTGGGACAGGGAGGCAATCAGCCCCAGCATTTT. It yields the protein CASSLGQGGNQPQHF.

This clone was detected only a few times. The V and J genes are TRBV19 and TRBJ2-7, with 9 bases matching TRBD1. Germline values: CDR1 LNHDA, CDR2 SQIVND (reference sequence). The CDR3 spans 15 residues. Unmatched junction bases numbered 7, after V lost 7 bases and J lost 0 bases. CDR3 DNA sequence: TGTGCCAGTAAGTTTGGGACAGGGATCTCCTACGAGCAGTACTTC. Amino acid sequence: CASKFGTGISYEQYF.

This chain links TRBV11-2 with TRBJ2-1; 11 positions agree with TRBD2. The CDR3 sequence is 16 residues long. V shed 5 bases, J shed 8 bases, and the junction held 11 bases outside the gene matches. The germline V gene has CDR1 SGHAT and CDR2 FQNNGV. For the CDR3, the DNA is TGTGCCAGCAGCCTAAGTAGCGGGGGGGCCGTTTATGAGCAGTTCTTC. Translation: CASSLSSGGAVYEQFF. Filled out from reference TRBV11-2 and TRBJ2-1, the complete variable domain reads EAGVAQSPRYKIIEKRQSVAFWCNPISGHATLYWYQQILGQGPKLLIQFQNNGVVDDSQLPKDRFSAERLKGVDSTLKIQPAKLEDSAVYLCASSLSSGGAVYEQFFGPGTRLTVL.

This clone occurred a few times. The chain recombines TRBV5-6 with TRBJ1-5; unclear D gene. The CDR3 covers 16 residues. Trimming removed 0 bases at V and 2 bases at J, with 12 bases between. The V gene's germline CDR1 is SGHDT and CDR2 YYEEEE. CDR3: CASSLGRRLGNQPQHF. CDR3 in DNA: TGTGCCAGCAGCTTGGGGAGGAGGCTCGGCAATCAGCCCCAGCATTTT.

A few counts support this clone. This chain uses TRBV12-2 with TRBJ1-1. TRBV12-2 is an annotated pseudogene. The CDR3 has 16 residues. The CDR3 is CASRLAPPKPNTEAFF. DNA of the CDR3: TGTGCAAGTCGCTTAGCACCTCCTAAACCGAACACTGAAGCTTTCTTT.